A single sample gave rise to the 22 T cell receptor beta chains below, sequenced in a study of T-cell memory formation after mild COVID-19. Using its own MiXCR run on the 5' RACE reads, TCRdb lists one record per CDR3 protein. The sample comprises more than 250,000 distinct CDR3 sequences, about 16% of which are singletons, and 22% rests with the top ten. Sequencing was carried out using PBMCs or a T cell subset sorted from them (not recorded which). The source of these receptors is a man younger than 35 who had mild COVID-19 (a few samples of this study predate the infection). Cell type and time point are not known.

The gene calls are TRBV28 and TRBJ2-3, with 7 bases lining up with TRBD2. The CDR3 sequence is 14 residues long. Germline V lookup: CDR1 MDHEN, CDR2 SYDVKM. The trim removed 6 bases at V and 8 bases at J, leaving 11 bases unmatched. The CDR3 DNA reads as TGTGCCAGCAGATCCCCGGGGGGAAAAGGTACGCAGTATTTT. This translates into CASRSPGGKGTQYF.

The V call is TRBV7-2, the J call TRBJ2-3, with 7 bases lining up with TRBD2. Germline V gene data show CDR1 as SGHTA and CDR2 as FQGNSA. This CDR3 contains 14 residues. V lost 7 bases, J lost 8 bases, and 12 bases stayed unmatched. The DNA for the CDR3 is TGTGCCAGCACCATCGGACTAGAAGCAGGTACGCAGTATTTT. Protein product: CASTIGLEAGTQYF.

This clonotype was seen more than once but under ten times. V gene TRBV4-1 combines with J gene TRBJ2-3, with D possibly TRBD2 on 6 matching bases. This CDR3 has 17 residues. Germline lookup yields CDR1 MGHRA and CDR2 YSYEKL. Trimming took off 3 bases at V and 2 bases at J, with 18 bases between the two ends. The CDR3 here is CASSHGPSRGVTDTQYF. For the CDR3, the DNA is TGCGCCAGCAGCCACGGACCTTCTCGCGGGGTCACAGATACGCAGTATTTT.

This clonotype has a handful of counts. This chain connects TRBV20-1 to TRBJ1-2, with 9 bases lining up with TRBD1. Germline CDR1 and CDR2: DFQATT and SNEGSKA (reference sequence). The V segment lost 5 bases and the J segment 8 bases; nucleotides outside the gene matches: 12. CDR3 length equals 14 residues. CDR3 loop: CSASKDRGGKGYTF. The DNA of the CDR3 is TGCAGTGCTTCTAAGGACAGGGGCGGTAAAGGCTACACCTTC.

This chain uses TRBV4-2 with TRBJ2-2, with D possibly being TRBD1 (5 bases). Trimming took off 0 bases at V and 5 bases at J, with 13 bases between the two ends. The CDR3 spans 16 residues. The germline gives CDR1 LGHNA, CDR2 YNFKEQ. The CDR3 sequence is CASSQDPGHLTGELFF. Here the CDR3 DNA reads TGTGCCAGCAGCCAAGATCCAGGACACCTGACCGGGGAGCTGTTTTTT.

The chain has TRBV4-3 and TRBJ2-7, with D possibly TRBD2 on 6 matching bases. The CDR3 is 15 amino acids. Trimming cost V 3 bases and J 6 bases, with 18 bases left between them. The germline V gene encodes CDR1 LGHNA and CDR2 YSLEER. The CDR3 loop is CASSHWGRGRGEQYF. CDR3 DNA sequence: TGCGCCAGCAGCCACTGGGGACGGGGGAGAGGCGAGCAGTACTTC.

The chain recombines TRBV4-1 with TRBJ2-7; TRBD2 matches 8 bases. After removal of 4 bases from V and 5 bases from J, the junction contained 10 bases not matched to a gene. Germline V gene lookup returns CDR1 MGHRA and CDR2 YSYEKL. This CDR3 spans 15 amino acids. The CDR3 nucleotides are TGCGCCAGCAGCCCCTCCGGGACTAGGTTCCACGAGCAGTACTTC. Protein: CASSPSGTRFHEQYF.

The CDR3 coding sequence is TGTGCCAGCTCACCGATTTTATCACTGAACTACAATGAGCAGTTCTTC. Its protein is CASSPILSLNYNEQFF. The chain carries TRBV18 and TRBJ2-1; the D is unclear. Germline V lookup: CDR1 KGHSH, CDR2 LQKENI. This CDR3 has 16 amino acids. The V gene lost 3 bases and the J gene lost 3 bases, with 15 bases spanning the gap.

The chain couples TRBV4-3 to TRBJ1-2; no definite D call. The CDR3 has 14 amino acids. Trimming took 4 bases from V and 4 from J, leaving 13 bases between them. The V gene's germline CDR1 is LGHNA and CDR2 YSLEER. CDR3 in DNA: TGCGCCAGCAGCCCTAAGGTGGAGTTCTATGGCTACACCTTC. Its protein is CASSPKVEFYGYTF.

This clonotype was picked up a small number of times. A junction boundary mismatches the germline segment, possibly from a read error. This chain joins TRBV6-2 or TRBV6-3 and TRBJ1-6; D is ambiguous. Germline V gene sequence: CDR1 MNHEY, CDR2 SVGEGT. The CDR3 sequence is 13 residues long. The CDR3 DNA sequence: TGTGCCAGCAGTTACTCGGCGGATTCACCCCCCCACTTT. Its protein product is CASSYSADSPPHF.

This clonotype was seen a handful of times. This chain connects TRBV4-2 to TRBJ2-1, with a weak D call TRBD1 (6 bases). The CDR3 has 16 amino acids. V gave up 0 bases and J gave up 7 bases, with 16 bases separating them. The germline CDR1 and CDR2 sequences are LGHNA and YNFKEQ. CDR3 loop: CASSQDRLGARNEQFF. CDR3 coding DNA: TGTGCCAGCAGCCAAGATCGATTGGGGGCGAGGAATGAGCAGTTCTTC.

The DNA for the CDR3 is TGTGCCAGCAGCTTCAGCGGGGGGCCCCAAGAGACCCAGTACTTC. It translates to CASSFSGGPQETQYF. The V call is TRBV7-3, the J call TRBJ2-5; 9 bases are a match to TRBD2. V was pared by 3 bases and J by 1 base, with 3 bases of the junction left unmatched. Germline CDR1 and CDR2: SGHTA and FQGTGA. This CDR3 has 15 amino acids.

In this sample, this clonotype turned up a few times. The rearrangement uses TRBV27 and TRBJ1-5; perhaps TRBD1 as D (6 bases). Germline V CDR1 and CDR2: MNHEY, SMNVEV (reference sequence). The V and J ends lost 1 base and 14 bases respectively, with 18 bases between them. This CDR3 comprises 14 residues. The CDR3 DNA follows: TGTGCCAGCAGTTTATTACCAGGGGCCCCGGAGGAGCATTTT. Translated, it gives CASSLLPGAPEEHF.

This sequence joins TRBV5-1 and TRBJ1-2; D is uncertain. CDR3 size: 15 residues. Germline CDR1 and CDR2: SGHRS and YFSETQ. Trimming pared 0 bases from V and 5 bases from J, leaving 14 bases between. Here the CDR3 DNA reads TGCGCCAGCAGCTTGGCACTGGCCCTGCCGTATGGCTACACCTTC. This gives the protein CASSLALALPYGYTF.

The rearrangement joins TRBV20-1 to TRBJ1-1; 9 bases are shared with TRBD1. The V segment lost 2 bases and the J segment 6 bases; nucleotides outside the gene matches: 7. The CDR3 has 14 amino acids. Germline CDR1 and CDR2: DFQATT and SNEGSKA (reference sequence). CDR3 loop: CSARPGQGVPEAFF. CDR3 coding DNA: TGCAGTGCTAGACCGGGACAGGGAGTCCCTGAAGCTTTCTTT.

The gene calls are TRBV7-2 and TRBJ2-3, with a tentative D call TRBD2 (6 bases). Trimming took off 7 bases at V and 10 bases at J, with 15 bases between the two ends. The germline V gene has CDR1 SGHTA and CDR2 FQGNSA. The CDR3 has 12 residues. In DNA form, the CDR3 reads TGTGCCAGCACCTGGGAGGCACCAGCGCAGTATTTT. Translated: CASTWEAPAQYF.

This clonotype has only one observation. This chain connects TRBV4-1 to TRBJ1-2; D is perhaps TRBD1 (6 bases). Trimming shortened V by 0 bases and J by 8 bases, and 19 bases separated the two germline ends. Germline loops: CDR1 MGHRA, CDR2 YSYEKL. This CDR3 is 16 amino acids long. This chain's CDR3 is CASSQDRGGHFQGYTF. The CDR3 coding sequence is TGCGCCAGCAGCCAAGATAGAGGGGGGCATTTCCAAGGCTACACCTTC.

The gene calls are TRBV28 and TRBJ1-1; possible D gene TRBD1, 5 bases. The CDR3 covers 14 residues. Germline V gene data show CDR1 as MDHEN and CDR2 as SYDVKM. V dropped 6 bases and J dropped 4 bases, with 15 bases sitting between them. The CDR3 nucleotides are TGTGCCAGCAGCACAATGGGGGTTTTCACTGAAGCTTTCTTT. Its translation: CASSTMGVFTEAFF.

This sequence joins TRBV4-3 and TRBJ2-5; D unresolved. This CDR3 has 15 residues. Per the germline V gene, CDR1 is LGHNA and CDR2 is YSLEER. The V end lost 0 bases, the J end lost 2 bases, and 10 bases lay between the germline ends. CDR3 in amino acids: CASSQDRRSQETQYF. The CDR3 DNA reads as TGCGCCAGCAGCCAAGATCGTAGATCGCAAGAGACCCAGTACTTC.

This clonotype was observed at least ten times. The V gene is TRBV6-1, the J gene TRBJ2-7; D unresolved. Trimming removed 7 bases from V and 1 base from J, with 11 bases in between. This CDR3 region has 13 residues. Germline V gene sequence: CDR1 MNHNS, CDR2 SASEGT. CDR3 in amino acids: CASNRDMSYEQYF. DNA of the CDR3: TGTGCCAGCAACCGAGACATGTCCTACGAGCAGTACTTC.

The chain links TRBV7-2 to TRBJ2-1; D gene unclear. Per germline, CDR1 SGHTA and CDR2 FQGNSA. There are 17 residues in the CDR3. V shed 1 base and J shed 1 base, with 14 bases lying between them. Here the CDR3 reads CASSLGASSWSYNEQFF. The CDR3 DNA is TGTGCCAGCAGCTTAGGGGCCTCAAGTTGGTCCTACAATGAGCAGTTCTTC.

This clonotype has only a few counts. This chain joins TRBV12-3 or TRBV12-4 and TRBJ2-1; D unresolved. Trimming took 3 bases from V and 0 from J, leaving 6 bases between them. The CDR3 is made up of 14 amino acids. CDR3 DNA: TGTGCCAGCAGTTTTGCGAGCTCCTACAATGAGCAGTTCTTC. It translates to CASSFASSYNEQFF.